This T cell receptor (beta chain) was sequenced during a study of molecular identifiers for immune sequencing clone quantification (dated by TCRdb to between 2018 and 2020). Notes on the research overall: For a replicate experiment, RNA from approximately 20,000 or 100,000 naive CD8 T cells was divided into five aliquots, and four of the five aliquots were sequenced. This methods study benchmarked molecular-identifier clustering-based TCR repertoire sequencing (MIDCIRS) and TCR RNA copy counting, using CD8 T cells to do so. Results and caveats for the whole study, not just this receptor: In CMV-specific effector cells, clones with more than 20 RNA copies accounted for over 97% of molecules, whereas in naive cells such clones accounted for under 1%. The sizes of highly expanded clones could end up underestimated when identical TCR molecules share a barcode. Without barcode sub-clustering, chimeric consensus sequences inflated TCR diversity; chimeras reached as high as 47%. Modeling gave about 3 recovered TCR RNA copies per cell versus around 10 by digital PCR, implying around 33% capture efficiency. Even against a background of one million naive CD8 T cells, spiked-in Jurkat TCR RNA amounting to a single cell's worth was reported to be detectable. The naive libraries included spiked-in Jurkat TCR RNA (approximately ten copies' worth), and this RNA is not part of the donor repertoire.

Spanning cysteine to phenylalanine, the CDR3 consists of 15 amino acids. CDR3 DNA is the only sequence kept; it has 45 bases, read in frame from the first base. Taken from the germline V gene, the CDR1 and CDR2 loops are SGHAT and FQNNGV. At the junction V is shortened by 1 base and J by 4 bases; bases outside the gene matches: 2. Library prep was done by PCR. Sequencing used an Illumina HiSeq 4000. Bulk TCR libraries were made following a previously described method, with the TCR primers given in Table S5. The Qiagen AllPrep DNA/RNA kit was used to purify total RNA. Before any analysis, reads coming from multiple sequencing runs of the same library were combined into one pool. The original pipeline was this. Reads were retained only if an exact TCR constant sequence was present, and the retained reads were trimmed to 150 nt and grouped according to their 12-nt molecular barcodes. Reads in each barcode group were sub-clustered using a 15% Levenshtein threshold, and a quality-weighted consensus sequence was built for each RNA molecule. Non-functional sequences were excluded, and lower-count sequences lying one edit away from another sequence were also excluded. Barcode sub-clusters with fewer than 20% of the maximum read count were removed, based on fitting two negative binomial distributions. The public reads were reanalyzed by TCRdb: fastp trimming at Q25, MiXCR alignment, in-frame beta chains only. Entries that share a CDR3 protein sequence are merged under the most common genes and DNA. TCRdb's processing, not the authors', yielded these V and J calls. The sample yields about 510,000 distinct CDR3 sequences; 20% to 25% were counted once. The ten largest clones add up to 0.84% of the sample.

This clonotype was picked up many times. This clone's antigen is unknown. No base-level quality is on record; no much larger clone is a single base apart. Libraries of naive CD8 T cells were built from around 20,000 to 1,000,000 sorted cells, with 10%, 30% or 50% of the purified RNA used. Naive CD8 T cells, defined as CD8+CD4-CCR7+CD45RA+, were FACS-sorted into RLT Plus buffer on a BD FACSAria II. Detection sensitivity was tested by spiking Jurkat RNA equal to about 10 TCR copies' worth into samples containing roughly 19,000-1,000,000 naive CD8 T cells. Enrichment of CD8 T cells was performed with RosetteSep CD8+ T Cell Enrichment Cocktail and Ficoll-Paque, after which ACK red cell lysis was carried out.

The chain links TRBV11-2 with TRBJ2-1, with TRBD2 identical over 9 junction bases. Material for sequencing was naive CD8+ T cells from blood, with Jurkat cell RNA spiked in. Taken with the paper, the label for cell subset or site translates to: FACS-sorted CD8+CD4-CCR7+CD45RA+ naive T cells. This TCR came from a human donor in good health. Some libraries in this study had Jurkat cell RNA spiked in. This receptor has the CDR3 CASSLGLAEYNEQFF. The DNA sequence is as follows: TGTGCCAGCAGCTTAGGACTAGCGGAGTACAATGAGCAGTTCTTC. The CDR3 plus the reference TRBV11-2 and TRBJ2-1 genes for the other parts give the full variable domain: EAGVAQSPRYKIIEKRQSVAFWCNPISGHATLYWYQQILGQGPKLLIQFQNNGVVDDSQLPKDRFSAERLKGVDSTLKIQPAKLEDSAVYLCASSLGLAEYNEQFFGPGTRLTVL.